Included here is one T cell receptor beta chain sequence, with context. CDR3 size: 15 residues. V lost 1 base to trimming and J lost 5 bases; unmatched junction nucleotides: 3. CDR1 SGHTA and CDR2 FQGNSA come from the germline V gene. Sequenced by immunoSEQ multiplex PCR; TCRdb stores in-frame clones only, minus some. This table holds about 480,000 clones, 80% to 90% found once. The sample originates from a study of blood T cell repertoires in COVID-19. This clonotype was sampled from a woman aged 55-70 years who had recovered from COVID-19. The sample comprised PBMCs or T cells enriched from blood (not recorded which). V and J are TRBV7-2 and TRBJ2-2, with 8 bases fitting TRBD1. CDR3 bases: TGTGCCAGCAGCTTAGTCCGGGACAGGACCGGGGAGCTGTTTTTT. Its protein product is CASSLVRDRTGELFF.